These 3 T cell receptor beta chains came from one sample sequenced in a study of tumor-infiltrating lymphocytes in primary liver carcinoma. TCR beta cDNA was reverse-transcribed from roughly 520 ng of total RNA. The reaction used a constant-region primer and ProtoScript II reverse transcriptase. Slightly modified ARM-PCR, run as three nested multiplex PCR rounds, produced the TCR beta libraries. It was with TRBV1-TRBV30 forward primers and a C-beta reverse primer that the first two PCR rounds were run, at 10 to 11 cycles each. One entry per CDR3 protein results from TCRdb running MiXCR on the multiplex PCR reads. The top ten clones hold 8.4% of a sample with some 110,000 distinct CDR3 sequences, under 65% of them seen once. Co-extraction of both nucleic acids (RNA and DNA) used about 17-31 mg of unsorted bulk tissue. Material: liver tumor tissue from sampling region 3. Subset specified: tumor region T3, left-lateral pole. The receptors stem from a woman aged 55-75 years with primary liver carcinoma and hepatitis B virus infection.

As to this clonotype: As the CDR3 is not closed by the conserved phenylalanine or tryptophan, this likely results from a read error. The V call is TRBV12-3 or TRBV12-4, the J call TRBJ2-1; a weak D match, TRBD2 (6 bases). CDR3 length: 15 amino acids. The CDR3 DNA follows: TGTGCCAGCGGTTTGGCCCTAGCGACAGTCAATGAGCAGTTCTCC. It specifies CASGLALATVNEQFS.

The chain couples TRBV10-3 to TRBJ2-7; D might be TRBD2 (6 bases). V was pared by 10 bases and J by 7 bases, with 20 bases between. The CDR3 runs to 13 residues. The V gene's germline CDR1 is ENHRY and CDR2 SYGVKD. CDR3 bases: TGTGCCACTCGGAGGGAACTGGAAGGGGAGCAGTACTTC. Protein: CATRRELEGEQYF.

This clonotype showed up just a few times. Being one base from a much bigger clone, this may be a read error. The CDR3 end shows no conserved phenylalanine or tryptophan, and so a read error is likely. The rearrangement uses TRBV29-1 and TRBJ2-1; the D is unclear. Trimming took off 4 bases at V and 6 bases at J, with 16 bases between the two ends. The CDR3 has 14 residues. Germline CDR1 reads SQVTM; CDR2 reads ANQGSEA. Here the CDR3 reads CSVAAGVSLNEQFS. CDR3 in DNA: TGCAGCGTTGCAGCTGGGGTGTCCCTCAATGAGCAGTTCTCC.